This is a list of T cell receptor beta chains from one sample in a study of CD8+ T cells in alopecia areata. Some clones are missing from TCRdb's copy, which holds only in-frame ones; the method was immunoSEQ multiplex PCR. The data show about 260,000 clones, approximately 60% seen once. The sample here was CD4+ T cells sorted from blood, taken at approximately week 52, from a patient treated with tofacitinib. Source of these receptors: a human donor with alopecia areata. CDR3s include the opening cysteine and the closing phenylalanine or tryptophan.

J gene: TRBJ1-1; V gene: TRBV29-1; CDR3 protein: CSVGQGFTEAFF
J gene: TRBJ1-1; V gene: TRBV7-3; CDR3 protein: CASSTQENTEAFF
J gene: TRBJ2-6; V gene: TRBV29-1; CDR3 protein: CSVVGQGVTGANVLTF
J gene: TRBJ2-7; V gene: TRBV5-1; CDR3 protein: CASSYGLAGGEQYF
J gene: TRBJ1-1; V gene: TRBV9; CDR3 protein: CASSYRLNTEAFF
J gene: TRBJ2-2; V gene: TRBV20-1; CDR3 protein: CSARSLGELFF
J gene: TRBJ2-7; V gene: TRBV4-1; CDR3 protein: CASRGVGTYEQYF
J gene: TRBJ1-5; V gene: TRBV7-2; CDR3 protein: CASSLDSSNQPQHF
J gene: TRBJ1-1; V gene: TRBV30; CDR3 protein: CAWSVSGDTEAFF
J gene: TRBJ2-1; V gene: TRBV7-2; CDR3 protein: CASSTAWLHEQFF
J gene: TRBJ2-1; V gene: TRBV2; CDR3 protein: CASSEAGWNEQFF
J gene: TRBJ2-7; V gene: TRBV25-1; CDR3 protein: CASSPQSALREQYF
J gene: TRBJ1-5; V gene: TRBV29-1; CDR3 protein: CIPYGVFSNQPQHF
J gene: TRBJ1-1; V gene: TRBV4-2; CDR3 protein: CASSQDFGTGGINTEAFF
J gene: TRBJ2-3; V gene: TRBV7-2; CDR3 protein: CASSFSGGATDTQYF
J gene: TRBJ2-7; V gene: TRBV4-3; CDR3 protein: CASSQDVRGGQYF
J gene: TRBJ2-1; V gene: TRBV30; CDR3 protein: CGWSSYNEQFF
J gene: TRBJ2-5; V gene: TRBV28; CDR3 protein: CASSPIGRFQETQYF
J gene: TRBJ2-7; V gene: TRBV9; CDR3 protein: CASSVSAGTGSHEQYF
J gene: TRBJ2-3; V gene: TRBV2; CDR3 protein: CASSDRADTQYF
J gene: TRBJ1-6; V gene: TRBV7-3; CDR3 protein: CASSLMGPQTDSPLHF
J gene: TRBJ2-3; V gene: TRBV29-1; CDR3 protein: CSVVRTGGSGDTQYF
J gene: TRBJ1-1; V gene: TRBV15; CDR3 protein: CATSRRDRNTEAFF